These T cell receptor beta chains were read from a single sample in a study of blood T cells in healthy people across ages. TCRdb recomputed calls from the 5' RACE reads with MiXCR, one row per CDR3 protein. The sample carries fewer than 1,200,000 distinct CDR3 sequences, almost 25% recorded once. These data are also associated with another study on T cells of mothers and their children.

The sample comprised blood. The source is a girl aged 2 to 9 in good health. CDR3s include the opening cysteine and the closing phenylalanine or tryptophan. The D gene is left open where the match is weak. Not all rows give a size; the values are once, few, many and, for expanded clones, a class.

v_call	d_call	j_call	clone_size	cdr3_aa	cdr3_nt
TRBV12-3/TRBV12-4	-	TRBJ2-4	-	CASTPDLNIQYF	TGTGCCAGCACCCCTGATCTGAACATTCAGTACTTC
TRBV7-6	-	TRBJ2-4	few	CASSQLFENIQYF	TGTGCCAGCAGCCAACTTTTCGAAAACATTCAGTACTTC
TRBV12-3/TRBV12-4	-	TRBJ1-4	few	CASGFQGLKEKLFF	TGTGCCAGCGGGTTTCAGGGTTTGAAGGAAAAACTGTTTTTT
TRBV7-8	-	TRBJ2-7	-	CASSQGDASYEQYF	TGTGCCAGCAGCCAAGGGGACGCCTCCTACGAGCAGTACTTC
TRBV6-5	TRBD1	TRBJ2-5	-	CASSYSNVAGGYQETQYF	TGTGCCAGCAGTTACTCGAATGTGGCAGGGGGCTACCAAGAGACCCAGTACTTC
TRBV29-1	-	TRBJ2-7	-	CSVEENGKGDYEQYF	TGCAGCGTTGAAGAAAACGGGAAAGGGGACTACGAGCAGTACTTC
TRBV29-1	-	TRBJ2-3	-	CSAEGQLPAPSTDTQYF	TGCAGCGCCGAGGGCCAACTCCCAGCTCCAAGCACAGATACGCAGTATTTT
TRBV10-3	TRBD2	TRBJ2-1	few	CAISEGGRAGNEQFF	TGTGCCATCAGTGAAGGCGGGAGGGCCGGTAATGAGCAGTTCTTC
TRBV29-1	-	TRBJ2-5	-	CSAGEGKTQYF	TGCAGCGCCGGAGAGGGGAAGACCCAGTACTTC
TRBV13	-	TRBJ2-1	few	CASSPRGSGNEQFF	TGTGCCAGCAGTCCCCGGGGTAGTGGGAATGAGCAGTTCTTC
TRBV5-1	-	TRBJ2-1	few	CASSLGVSERAIYNEQFF	TGCGCCAGCAGCTTAGGGGTGAGTGAGCGGGCGATCTACAATGAGCAGTTCTTC